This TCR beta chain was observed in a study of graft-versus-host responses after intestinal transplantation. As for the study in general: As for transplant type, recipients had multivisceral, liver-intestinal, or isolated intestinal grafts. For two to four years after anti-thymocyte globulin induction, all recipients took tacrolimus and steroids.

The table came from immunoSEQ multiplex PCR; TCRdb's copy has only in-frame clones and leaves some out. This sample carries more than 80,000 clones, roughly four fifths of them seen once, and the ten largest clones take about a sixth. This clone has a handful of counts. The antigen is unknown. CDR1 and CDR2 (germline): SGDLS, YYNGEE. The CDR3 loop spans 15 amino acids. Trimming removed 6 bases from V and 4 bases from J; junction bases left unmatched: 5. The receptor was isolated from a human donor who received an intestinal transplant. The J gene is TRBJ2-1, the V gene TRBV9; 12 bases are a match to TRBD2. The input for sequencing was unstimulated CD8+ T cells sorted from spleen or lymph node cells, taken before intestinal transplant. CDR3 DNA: TGTGCCAGCACCTCTAGCGGGGGGGCTTACAATGAGCAGTTCTTC. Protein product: CASTSSGGAYNEQFF.